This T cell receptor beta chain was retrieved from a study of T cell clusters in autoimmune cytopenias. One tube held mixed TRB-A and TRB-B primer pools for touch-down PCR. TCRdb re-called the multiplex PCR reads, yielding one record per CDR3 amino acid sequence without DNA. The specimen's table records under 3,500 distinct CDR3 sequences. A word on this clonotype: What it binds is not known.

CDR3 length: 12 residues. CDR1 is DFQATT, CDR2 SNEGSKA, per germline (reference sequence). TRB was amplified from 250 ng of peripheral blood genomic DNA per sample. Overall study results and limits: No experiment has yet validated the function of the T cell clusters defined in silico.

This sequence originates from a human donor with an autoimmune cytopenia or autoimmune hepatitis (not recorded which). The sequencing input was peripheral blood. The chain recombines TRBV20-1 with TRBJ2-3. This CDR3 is CSASDPTDTQYF.